What follows describes a single T cell receptor (beta chain). The data stem from a study of blood T cell repertoires in COVID-19. For the study at large: PBMCs, B-cell-depleted T cells, or T cells were the source of the cDNA or gDNA that made up the material.

The CDR3 is made up of 15 amino acids. Per the germline V gene, CDR1 is SGHKS and CDR2 is YYEKEE (reference sequence). V was shortened by 4 bases and J by 1 base, with 9 bases between the two germline ends. How the authors handled the data: How many nucleated cells were present was estimated from reference gene primer amplification. Assay used: immunoSEQ multiplex PCR; TCRdb lists only in-frame clones, some missing. V and J calls plus clone size are reproduced from that table; the DNA served to infer D and trimming. Of about 290,000 clones in the sample, nearly 90% were seen once. This clonotype was sampled from a woman in her 30s with COVID-19, enrolled during active disease. The V call is TRBV5-5, the J call TRBJ2-6; D call uncertain. Sequences were obtained from peripheral blood. CDR3 protein: CASSPDGSGANVLTF. The CDR3 DNA reads TGTGCCAGCAGCCCCGACGGGTCTGGGGCCAACGTCCTGACTTTC.